This entry features one TCR beta chain sequence. Its specificity is not known. In nominal health when sampled, donors likely had unrecorded immune exposures nonetheless. This record belongs to a study of cytomegalovirus exposure and HLA in healthy donors. The study's findings and limits: Indistinguishable V segments such as TRBV6-2 and TRBV6-3 were excluded. Three CMV-associated chains proved CMV antigen-specific in vitro.

The study ran its PCR with 60 Vbeta and 13 Jbeta primers. The data were produced by immunoSEQ multiplex PCR, yet TCRdb's version contains in-frame clones alone and is incomplete. The record lists about 130,000 clones, of which the ten most abundant hold roughly 2%. V dropped 7 bases and J dropped 1 base, with 10 bases sitting between them. The V gene's germline CDR1 is ENHRY and CDR2 SYGVKD. The CDR3 contains 13 residues. Source material: PBMCs. The source is a woman between 55 and 75 years old in good health and CMV-seronegative. The gene calls are TRBV10-3 and TRBJ1-1; maybe TRBD1 (5 bases). The CDR3 here is CAIMGEGNTEAFF. CDR3 in DNA: TGTGCCATCATGGGGGAGGGGAACACTGAAGCTTTCTTT.